The clone carrying this TCR beta chain was detected only once. These data originate in a study of shared clonotypes between healthy human individuals. J gave up 5 bases and V 4 bases, and 5 bases lay outside the gene matches. CDR1 is SGHDT and CDR2 is YYEEEE in the germline V gene. This CDR3 has 14 amino acids. It was across several immunoSEQ plates that each subset's genomic DNA was evenly split. The protocol was immunoSEQ multiplex PCR, while the TCRdb copy is restricted to in-frame clones and leaves out a portion. The sample contains 2 million to 2.5 million clones, 85% to 95% of which appear only once.

The gene calls are TRBV5-6 and TRBJ2-7; TRBD2 agrees at 11 bases. Sequencing was carried out using naive CD4+ T cells from PBMCs. Subset in this sample: CD45RA+ positively selected. The sequence was collected from a man aged 18 to 30 in good health. Some clones in this sample may be carry-over from other donors' samples. The CDR3 protein is CASSSQLAGDEQYF. CDR3 in DNA: TGTGCCAGCAGCAGCCAACTAGCGGGAGACGAGCAGTACTTC.